This T cell receptor (beta chain) was obtained from a study of CD8 T cells in Susac syndrome. Study-level points and caveats: As the study acknowledged, the number of individuals in its TCR sequencing and HLA analysis was relatively small.

Comments on this clonotype: Its cognate antigen is unknown.

CD8+ and CD4+ T cells from blood underwent TCR beta sequencing. Negative magnetic isolation gave CD8+ and CD4+ cells; FACS enriched CD8+ TEMRA. 0.5 to 1 ug RNA was reverse transcribed with random hexamers. The authors amplified TCR beta CDR3 across 54 Vbeta and 13 Jbeta using immunoSEQ multiplex PCR. TCRdb independently ran MiXCR on the immunoSEQ multiplex PCR reads; one entry per CDR3 protein. Of about 180,000 distinct CDR3 sequences in the sample, 90% to 96% are singletons; the top ten hold approximately 0.09%. Germline V gives CDR1 SGHTA, CDR2 FQGNSA. V was shortened by 3 bases and J by 7 bases, with 7 bases between the two germline ends. The length of the CDR3 is 13 residues.

The chain uses TRBV7-2 and TRBJ1-6; D remains ambiguous. This receptor was taken from a human donor with multiple sclerosis. The sequenced sample consisted of CD4+ T cells from PBMCs. CDR3: CASSFLLNSPLHF. CDR3 sequence (DNA): TGTGCCAGCAGCTTCCTTTTAAATTCACCCCTCCACTTT.